This TCR beta chain is from a study of CD8+ T cells in alopecia areata. Patients with alopecia areata provided lesional scalp punch biopsies as well as peripheral blood. On this clone: What it recognizes is unknown.

Notes on the study in general: Scalp samples also yield sequences from resident alphabeta T cells of normal skin.

cDNA prepared by RNA extraction and subsequent reverse transcription served as the template for sequencing. Only in-frame clones appear in the TCRdb table, and some are missing; sequencing was by immunoSEQ multiplex PCR. Here the sample spans thousands of clones, approximately 65% being singletons. The sample in question was skin, obtained at week 0. The receptor was isolated from a human donor with alopecia areata.

CDR3 sequence (DNA): TGTGCCGCAGGTTCGGGTTACTATGGCTACACCTTC. It encodes CAAGSGYYGYTF. The genes are TRBV6-5 and TRBJ1-2; D unclear. The CDR3 is made up of 12 amino acids. Germline loops: CDR1 MNHEY, CDR2 SVGAGI. Trimming cost V 11 bases and J 3 bases, with 13 bases left between them.